The clone carrying this T cell receptor (beta chain) was detected once. CDR1 is SQVTM and CDR2 is ANQGSEA in the germline V gene. V was shortened by 3 bases and J by 4 bases, with 12 bases between the two germline ends. This CDR3 has 13 residues. Assay: immunoSEQ multiplex PCR; the TCRdb copy retains only in-frame clones and omits some. The sample lists a few hundred thousand clones, approximately 82% seen once, with approximately 3.1% in the top ten. The data belong to a study of blood T cell repertoires in COVID-19. In the study overall: PBMCs, B-cell-depleted T cells, or T cells were the source of the cDNA or gDNA that made up the material.

This TCR was recovered from a woman aged 18-30 years with acute or convalescent COVID-19. V and J are TRBV29-1 and TRBJ2-5; tentatively, D is TRBD2 (6 bases). Sequencing was done on a sample of peripheral blood. The CDR3 DNA reads TGCAGCGTTGATGGGGACTCGACAGAGACCCAGTACTTC. Its protein is CSVDGDSTETQYF. The full variable domain, its missing parts supplied by reference TRBV29-1 and TRBJ2-5, is SAVISQKPSRDICQRGTSLTIQCQVDSQVTMMFWYRQQPGQSLTLIATANQGSEATYESGFVIDKFPISRPNLTFSTLTVSNMSPEDSSIYLCSVDGDSTETQYFGPGTRLLVL.